This T cell receptor beta chain was retrieved from a study of blood T cell repertoires in COVID-19. Study overall: The United States, Italy and Spain supplied acute and convalescent COVID-19 samples.

Generated by immunoSEQ multiplex PCR, the TCRdb table keeps only in-frame clones and is missing some. The table has about 23,000 clones, roughly 85% seen once. Germline CDR1 and CDR2: LNHDA and SQIVND (reference sequence). J lost 1 base, V lost 7 bases, and 8 bases had no gene match. The CDR3 totals 15 residues. Sequenced input: peripheral blood. V and J are TRBV19 and TRBJ2-7; 9 nucleotides align to TRBD2. The origin of this receptor is a man between 65 and 80 years old in a cohort sampled during active COVID-19. The CDR3: CASNTRAGGSYEQYF. The CDR3 DNA reads as TGTGCCAGTAACACGAGGGCGGGAGGGTCCTACGAGCAGTACTTC.